This passage covers 20 T cell receptor beta chains from one sample sequenced in a study of T cell responses to AZD1222 COVID-19 vaccine. TCRdb keeps only in-frame clones here, not all; method: immunoSEQ multiplex PCR. Of about 140,000 clones in the sample, 89% were seen once. Sequenced here: peripheral blood, sampled on day 0 of AZD1222 vaccination. These receptors originate from an adult in good health.

Of note for this clone: Other nucleotide sequences from this sample produce the same CDR3. The V and J genes are TRBV7-2 and TRBJ2-3; no reliable D call. Trimming took off 0 bases at V and 3 bases at J, with 10 bases between the two ends. This CDR3 is 15 amino acids long. Germline V gene lookup returns CDR1 SGHTA and CDR2 FQGNSA. CDR3 in DNA: TGTGCCAGCAGCTTAGCCCTAGTTTCTACAGATACGCAGTATTTT. Its translation is CASSLALVSTDTQYF.

The CDR3 spells CASSLSGLYNEQFF. The DNA for the CDR3 is TGTGCCAGCAGCTTATCAGGACTCTACAATGAGCAGTTCTTC. The chain combines TRBV11-2 with TRBJ2-1; maybe TRBD2 (5 bases). The CDR3 loop spans 14 amino acids. Per germline, CDR1 SGHAT and CDR2 FQNNGV. Trimming cost V 2 bases and J 3 bases, with 8 bases left between them. The full variable domain, in which reference TRBV11-2 and TRBJ2-1 provide the parts outside the CDR3, is EAGVAQSPRYKIIEKRQSVAFWCNPISGHATLYWYQQILGQGPKLLIQFQNNGVVDDSQLPKDRFSAERLKGVDSTLKIQPAKLEDSAVYLCASSLSGLYNEQFFGPGTRLTVL.

The CDR3 nucleotides are TGTGCCAGCAGTGGGGACAGGGGGGTTGAAAAACTGTTTTTT. It encodes CASSGDRGVEKLFF. The genes are TRBV2 and TRBJ1-4; TRBD1 matches 11 bases. Germline V gene lookup returns CDR1 SNHLY and CDR2 FYNNEI. The CDR3 runs to 14 residues. J gave up 7 bases and V 4 bases, and 2 bases lay outside the gene matches. The complete variable domain, with remaining parts taken from reference TRBV2 and TRBJ1-4, reads EPEVTQTPSHQVTQMGQEVILRCVPISNHLYFYWYRQILGQKVEFLVSFYNNEISEKSEIFDDQFSVERPDGSNFTLKIRSTKLEDSAMYFCASSGDRGVEKLFFGSGTQLSVL.

The chain has TRBV2 and TRBJ1-1; 7 bases line up with TRBD1. Germline lookup yields CDR1 SNHLY and CDR2 FYNNEI. V was pared by 5 bases and J by 1 base, with 7 bases of the junction left unmatched. The CDR3 spans 15 residues. Here the CDR3 reads CASSSTGIGNTEAFF. The CDR3 region has the DNA TGTGCCAGCAGTTCGACAGGGATTGGGAACACTGAAGCTTTCTTT.

The chain is built from TRBV11-2 and TRBJ1-1; weak D call: TRBD1 (5 bases). The CDR3 sequence is 14 residues long. The V end was cut by 0 bases, the J end by 3 bases, with 8 bases between. The germline gives CDR1 SGHAT, CDR2 FQNNGV. CDR3 amino acids: CASSLDRVDTEAFF. CDR3 nucleotide sequence: TGTGCCAGCAGCTTAGACAGGGTTGACACTGAAGCTTTCTTT.

The chain is built from TRBV30 and TRBJ2-1; 8 positions match TRBD2. Germline assignment: CDR1 GTSNPN and CDR2 SVGIG (reference sequence). The CDR3 contains 14 residues. Trimming took 0 bases from V and 4 from J; bases not matched to a gene: 2. This chain's CDR3 is CAWSVSGAYNEQFF. The CDR3 DNA sequence: TGTGCCTGGAGTGTTAGCGGGGCGTACAATGAGCAGTTCTTC.

The chain employs TRBV7-3 and TRBJ1-1; 10 bases align to TRBD1. Germline V gives CDR1 SGHTA, CDR2 FQGTGA. Losses at the gene ends were 5 bases for V and 2 bases for J; bases not matched to a gene: 2. CDR3 length: 14 residues. The CDR3 nucleotides read TGTGCCAGCAGCCTGACAGGGGGCAACACTGAAGCTTTCTTT. Amino acid sequence: CASSLTGGNTEAFF.

The V call is TRBV24-1, the J call TRBJ2-3, with 8 bases lining up with TRBD2. The V and J ends lost 4 bases and 4 bases, in that order; junction bases with no gene match: 3. CDR3 length equals 14 residues. CDR1 KGHDR and CDR2 SFDVKD come from the germline V gene. The CDR3 sequence: CATSDELAADTQYF. CDR3 DNA: TGTGCCACCAGTGACGAACTAGCGGCAGATACGCAGTATTTT.

This clone was found once. The rearrangement joins TRBV7-2 to TRBJ1-6; unclear D gene. The CDR3 length is 14 residues. The germline V gene has CDR1 SGHTA and CDR2 FQGNSA. The ends were cut back, 4 bases at V and 7 bases at J, with 11 bases in the middle. As DNA, the CDR3 is TGTGCCAGCAGCTCACTTCGAGGAAATTCACCCCTCCACTTT. The encoded protein is CASSSLRGNSPLHF.

The V call is TRBV5-1, the J call TRBJ1-1; weak D call: TRBD1 (6 bases). Germline V gene data show CDR1 as SGHRS and CDR2 as YFSETQ. The germline V and J ends were trimmed by 1 base and 1 base, with 8 bases remaining between them. CDR3 length: 14 amino acids. CDR3 coding DNA: TGCGCCAGCAGCTTGAAGGGACAGAACACTGAAGCTTTCTTT. Translated: CASSLKGQNTEAFF. The full variable domain, with the rest looked up from reference TRBV5-1 and TRBJ1-1, is KAGVTQTPRYLIKTRGQQVTLSCSPISGHRSVSWYQQTPGQGLQFLFEYFSETQRNKGNFPGRFSGRQFSNSRSEMNVSTLELGDSALYLCASSLKGQNTEAFFGQGTRLTVV.

The chain recombines TRBV19 with TRBJ1-1; D is unclear. With 6 bases removed from V and 8 bases from J, the gap between germline ends came to 25 bases. Looked up from germline, CDR1 is LNHDA and CDR2 is SQIVND (reference sequence). This CDR3 is built from 16 residues. The CDR3 is CASSEVLGNGPPEAFF. CDR3 sequence (DNA): TGTGCCAGTAGCGAAGTCTTGGGTAACGGGCCGCCAGAAGCTTTCTTT.

With respect to this clone: Other nucleotide sequences in the sample specify the same CDR3. The chain recombines TRBV19 with TRBJ2-3; D gene unclear. Trimming shortened V by 2 bases and J by 3 bases, and 0 bases separated the two germline ends. Germline lookup yields CDR1 LNHDA and CDR2 SQIVND (reference sequence). The CDR3 contains 11 residues. The CDR3 loop is CASSITDTQYF. For the CDR3, the DNA is TGTGCCAGTAGTATAACAGATACGCAGTATTTT.

The sample holds a few counts of this clone. This sequence joins TRBV6-4 and TRBJ2-6; D gene uncertain. The CDR3 has 15 residues. V lost 6 bases, J lost 1 base, and 10 bases lay in between. Germline CDR1 reads MRHNA; CDR2 reads SNTAGT. For the CDR3, the DNA is TGTGCCAGCAGCCAAGATCATTCTGGGGCCAACGTCCTGACTTTC. It is translated as CASSQDHSGANVLTF.

This sequence joins TRBV3-1 (or the pseudogene TRBV3-2) and TRBJ2-7; TRBD2 agrees at 10 bases. The length of the CDR3 is 17 residues. Germline V gives CDR1 LGHDT, CDR2 YNNKEL (reference sequence). The V segment lost 4 bases and the J segment 5 bases; nucleotides outside the gene matches: 14. The chain's CDR3 is CASSPTFLAGGPHEQYF. In DNA form, the CDR3 reads TGTGCCAGCAGCCCAACTTTTTTAGCGGGAGGTCCCCACGAGCAGTACTTC.

The chain employs TRBV4-1 and TRBJ2-3; D not resolved. CDR3 length: 14 residues. Germline V gene data show CDR1 as MGHRA and CDR2 as YSYEKL. The germline V and J ends were trimmed by 3 bases and 0 bases, with 7 bases remaining between them. The CDR3 reads CASSQHSSTDTQYF. The CDR3 DNA follows: TGCGCCAGCAGCCAGCACAGTAGCACAGATACGCAGTATTTT.

The chain joins TRBV4-1 to TRBJ1-4, with TRBD1 matching over 7 bases. The ends lost 5 bases at V and 5 bases at J; junction bases unmatched: 11. CDR3 length equals 16 residues. The germline V gene encodes CDR1 MGHRA and CDR2 YSYEKL. Here the CDR3 reads CASSAQRTGRNEKLFF. The DNA of the CDR3 is TGCGCCAGCAGCGCCCAAAGGACAGGAAGAAATGAAAAACTGTTTTTT.

For this clone: This CDR3 is also generated by other DNA sequences in the sample. The genes are TRBV18 and TRBJ2-7; D is undetermined. With 2 bases removed from V and 2 bases from J, the gap between germline ends came to 7 bases. The CDR3 covers 13 residues. Germline values: CDR1 KGHSH, CDR2 LQKENI. The CDR3 DNA reads as TGTGCCAGCTCACCAGTCGAGGCCTACGAGCAGTACTTC. Translating it yields CASSPVEAYEQYF.

The chain uses TRBV15 and TRBJ1-6; TRBD1 aligns across 7 bases. The length of the CDR3 is 15 residues. Trimming took 0 bases from V and 7 from J; bases not matched to a gene: 3. Per germline, CDR1 LNHNV and CDR2 YYDKDF (reference sequence). CDR3 sequence reads: CATSRDGRGNSPLHF. DNA of the CDR3: TGTGCCACCAGCAGAGACGGCAGGGGGAATTCACCCCTCCACTTT.

CDR3 loop: CSASISANYGYTF. In nucleotides, the CDR3 is TGCAGTGCTAGTATTTCGGCTAACTATGGCTACACCTTC. The chain carries TRBV20-1 and TRBJ1-2; no definite D call. With 3 bases removed from V and 0 bases from J, the gap between germline ends came to 8 bases. The CDR3 runs 13 residues. Germline CDR1 reads DFQATT; CDR2 reads SNEGSKA (reference sequence).

Turning to this clone: The same CDR3 can be traced to other DNA sequences in this sample. V is TRBV6-1 and J is TRBJ2-7, with 10 bases matching TRBD2. After removal of 0 bases from V and 3 bases from J, the junction contained 2 bases not matched to a gene. The V gene's germline CDR1 is MNHNS and CDR2 SASEGT. This CDR3 is built from 15 residues. In DNA form, the CDR3 reads TGTGCCAGCAGTGAAGCGTCTAGCGGGAGCTACGAGCAGTACTTC. This translates into CASSEASSGSYEQYF.